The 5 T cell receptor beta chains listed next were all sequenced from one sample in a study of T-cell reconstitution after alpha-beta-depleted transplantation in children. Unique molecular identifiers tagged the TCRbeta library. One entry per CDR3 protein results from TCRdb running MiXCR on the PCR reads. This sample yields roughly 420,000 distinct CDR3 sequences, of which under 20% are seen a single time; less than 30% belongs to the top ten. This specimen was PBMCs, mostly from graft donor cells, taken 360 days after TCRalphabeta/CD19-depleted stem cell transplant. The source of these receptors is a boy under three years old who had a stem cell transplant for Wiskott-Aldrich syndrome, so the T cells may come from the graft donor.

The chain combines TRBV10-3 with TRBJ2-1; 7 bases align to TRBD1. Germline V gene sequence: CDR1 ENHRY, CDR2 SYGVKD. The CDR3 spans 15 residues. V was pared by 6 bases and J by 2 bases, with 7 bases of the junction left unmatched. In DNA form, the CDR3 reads TGTGCCATCAGACCCAGACAGGGTACCTACAATGAGCAGTTCTTC. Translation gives CAIRPRQGTYNEQFF.

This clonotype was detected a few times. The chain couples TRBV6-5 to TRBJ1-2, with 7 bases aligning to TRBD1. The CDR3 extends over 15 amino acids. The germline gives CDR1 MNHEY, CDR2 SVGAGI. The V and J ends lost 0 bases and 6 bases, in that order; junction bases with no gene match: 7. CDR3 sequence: CASSYSDRFGNGYTF. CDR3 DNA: TGTGCCAGCAGTTACTCGGACAGGTTCGGGAATGGCTACACCTTC.

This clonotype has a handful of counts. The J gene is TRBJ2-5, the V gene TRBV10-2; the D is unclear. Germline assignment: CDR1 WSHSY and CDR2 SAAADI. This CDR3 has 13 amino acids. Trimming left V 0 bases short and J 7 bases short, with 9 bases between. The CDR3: CASSESRVGTQYF. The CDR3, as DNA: TGCGCCAGCAGTGAGTCCCGAGTGGGGACCCAGTACTTC.

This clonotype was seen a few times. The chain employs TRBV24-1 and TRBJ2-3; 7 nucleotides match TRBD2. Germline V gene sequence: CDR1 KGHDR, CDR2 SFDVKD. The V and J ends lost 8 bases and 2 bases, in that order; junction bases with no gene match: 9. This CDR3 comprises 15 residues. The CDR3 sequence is CATNRGAGSTDTQYF. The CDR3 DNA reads TGTGCCACCAATAGGGGAGCGGGATCCACAGATACGCAGTATTTT.

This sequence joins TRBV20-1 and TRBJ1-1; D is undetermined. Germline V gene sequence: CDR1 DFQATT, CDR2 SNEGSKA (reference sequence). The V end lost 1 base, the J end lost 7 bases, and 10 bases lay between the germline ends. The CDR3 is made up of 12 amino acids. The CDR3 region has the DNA TGCAGTGCTAGAGTGTGGGATAATGAAGCTTTCTTT. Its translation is CSARVWDNEAFF.